Each of the 21 T cell receptor beta chains below was sequenced from the same sample in a study of shared clonotypes between healthy human individuals. Profiled with immunoSEQ multiplex PCR; TCRdb holds only in-frame clones, not every one. Here the sample spans roughly 700,000 clones, around 91% being singletons. The sample consisted of memory CD8+ T cells from PBMCs. Subset meaning: CD45RO+ cells pooled with CCR7-negative TemRA cells. These receptors were collected from a man between 18 and 35 years old in good health. Some clones in this sample may be carry-over from other donors' samples.

This chain links TRBV7-8 with TRBJ1-5; TRBD1 matches 8 bases. This CDR3 is 15 amino acids long. CDR1 is SGHVS, CDR2 FQNEAQ, per germline. V dropped 5 bases and J dropped 6; count of bases not matched to a gene: 9. CDR3 protein: CASSPRAGGSQPQHF. The CDR3 DNA reads as TGTGCCAGCAGCCCACGAGCAGGGGGCAGTCAGCCCCAGCATTTT.

The genes are TRBV7-9 and TRBJ1-2, with no clear D. The germline V gene encodes CDR1 SEHNR and CDR2 FQNEAQ (reference sequence). Trimming pared 2 bases from V and 0 bases from J, leaving 10 bases between. This CDR3 spans 15 amino acids. CDR3 nucleotides: TGTGCCAGCAGCTTATTGGTCAATCCTAACTATGGCTACACCTTC. This gives the protein CASSLLVNPNYGYTF.

The rearrangement links TRBV15 to TRBJ2-5, with D unresolved. The V end lost 0 bases, the J end lost 7 bases, and 15 bases lay between the germline ends. The CDR3 has 15 amino acids. The germline gives CDR1 LNHNV, CDR2 YYDKDF (reference sequence). Here the CDR3 DNA reads TGTGCCACCAGCAGAGATATGGCGACCTTGGGGACCCAGTACTTC. This translates into CATSRDMATLGTQYF.

The rearrangement links TRBV4-2 to TRBJ2-1, with 11 bases lining up with TRBD2. The CDR3 runs 15 residues. Germline V CDR1 and CDR2: LGHNA, YNFKEQ. The V and J ends lost 3 bases and 4 bases, in that order; junction bases with no gene match: 2. CDR3 DNA sequence: TGTGCCAGCAGCCAGGTAGCGGGAGGGTACAATGAGCAGTTCTTC. The encoded protein is CASSQVAGGYNEQFF.

This chain uses TRBV9 with TRBJ2-7; 7 positions match TRBD1. V was clipped by 3 bases and J by 4 bases; unmatched bases: 4. Germline loops: CDR1 SGDLS, CDR2 YYNGEE. The CDR3 extends over 13 amino acids. The CDR3 DNA reads as TGTGCCAGCAGCGGGACAGGAGATTACGAGCAGTACTTC. Encoded protein: CASSGTGDYEQYF.

This chain uses TRBV14 with TRBJ2-7; 9 nucleotides line up with TRBD1. The germline CDR1 and CDR2 sequences are SGHDN and FVKESK. With 5 bases clipped from V and 6 bases from J, the junction kept 11 bases outside the gene matches. The CDR3 is 15 amino acids. CDR3 amino acids: CASSGLGQGRSEQYF. CDR3 coding DNA: TGTGCCAGCAGCGGACTGGGACAGGGAAGGTCCGAGCAGTACTTC.

This chain uses TRBV4-3 with TRBJ2-1; no clear D gene. V lost 1 base and J lost 8, with 9 bases in between. CDR3 size: 13 residues. Germline CDR1 LGHNA, CDR2 YSLEER. CDR3 region: CASSQGALDEQFF. The CDR3 nucleotides read TGCGCCAGCAGCCAAGGAGCTCTCGATGAGCAGTTCTTC.

V usage is TRBV19 and J usage is TRBJ1-2; TRBD1 agrees at 7 bases. This CDR3 has 14 residues. CDR1 LNHDA and CDR2 SQIVND come from the germline V gene (reference sequence). J was trimmed by 5 bases and V by 2 bases; bases with no gene match: 5. The DNA for the CDR3 is TGTGCCAGTAGTATAACGACAGGGAGATATGGCTACACCTTC. Translating gives CASSITTGRYGYTF. The whole variable domain, filled in from reference TRBV19 and TRBJ1-2, reads DGGITQSPKYLFRKEGQNVTLSCEQNLNHDAMYWYRQDPGQGLRLIYYSQIVNDFQKGDIAEGYSVSREKKESFPLTVTSAQKNPTAFYLCASSITTGRYGYTFGSGTRLTVV.

This clone was detected only a few times. The gene calls are TRBV28 and TRBJ2-7; tentatively, D is TRBD1 (6 bases). Germline CDR1 and CDR2: MDHEN and SYDVKM. The CDR3 runs to 15 residues. Trimming left V 5 bases short and J 2 bases short, with 16 bases between. CDR3 nucleotide sequence: TGTGCCAGCAGTCCATCGGACAGCCCCCCCTACGAGCAGTACTTC. Protein sequence: CASSPSDSPPYEQYF.

This clone was seen a single time. The gene calls are TRBV29-1 and TRBJ2-5; no clear D. Germline V gene sequence: CDR1 SQVTM, CDR2 ANQGSEA. Trimming removed 6 bases at V and 5 bases at J, with 19 bases between. This CDR3 spans 14 amino acids. As DNA, the CDR3 is TGCAGCGTGAAAGGTGGTGAATTATTTGAGACCCAGTACTTC. It yields the protein CSVKGGELFETQYF. Using reference TRBV29-1 and TRBJ2-5 for the parts outside the CDR3, the full variable domain is SAVISQKPSRDICQRGTSLTIQCQVDSQVTMMFWYRQQPGQSLTLIATANQGSEATYESGFVIDKFPISRPNLTFSTLTVSNMSPEDSSIYLCSVKGGELFETQYFGPGTRLLVL.

A single count supports this clone. The J gene is TRBJ2-2, the V gene TRBV27; 8 bases agree with TRBD1. This CDR3 is built from 16 residues. In germline, CDR1 is MNHEY, CDR2 SMNVEV (reference sequence). Losses at the gene ends were 2 bases for V and 1 base for J; bases not matched to a gene: 3. CDR3 residues: CASSLRGQVNTGELFF. CDR3 DNA: TGTGCCAGCAGTTTACGGGGACAGGTGAACACCGGGGAGCTGTTTTTT.

This rearrangement joins TRBV28 to TRBJ2-7; TRBD2 matches 11 bases. Germline lookup yields CDR1 MDHEN and CDR2 SYDVKM. The CDR3 loop spans 15 amino acids. V lost 6 bases to trimming and J lost 0 bases; unmatched junction nucleotides: 4. CDR3: CASRLLAGVSYEQYF. The CDR3 DNA reads TGTGCCAGCAGGCTACTAGCGGGAGTCTCCTACGAGCAGTACTTC.

The rearrangement uses TRBV6-5 and TRBJ1-3; D is undetermined. This CDR3 has 14 amino acids. V was shortened by 0 bases and J by 0 bases, with 3 bases between the two germline ends. Germline CDR1 is MNHEY and CDR2 is SVGAGI. The CDR3 DNA reads as TGTGCCAGCAGTTACTCGTACTCTGGAAACACCATATATTTT. Translation: CASSYSYSGNTIYF.

The chain carries TRBV12-5 and TRBJ2-5; 7 nucleotides align to TRBD2. This CDR3 is built from 15 residues. Germline V gene sequence: CDR1 LGHNT, CDR2 FRNRAP. V was pared by 6 bases and J by 3 bases, with 10 bases of the junction left unmatched. The CDR3, as DNA: TGTGCTAGTGGCAGCGGGGCGGGGACTAAAGAGACCCAGTACTTC. Encoded protein: CASGSGAGTKETQYF.

CDR3 coding DNA: TGCAGCGTGCGGGCGCTTCGAGGTACGCAGTATTTT. Translating gives CSVRALRGTQYF. This rearrangement joins TRBV29-1 to TRBJ2-3; D may be TRBD2 (5 bases). Germline V gene data show CDR1 as SQVTM and CDR2 as ANQGSEA. With 6 bases removed from V and 8 bases from J, the gap between germline ends came to 15 bases. This CDR3 is built from 12 residues.

The chain links TRBV4-3 to TRBJ2-3, with no clear D. V was pared by 0 bases and J by 2 bases, with 6 bases between. CDR1 is LGHNA, CDR2 YSLEER, per germline. This CDR3 has 14 amino acids. The CDR3 coding sequence is TGCGCCAGCAGCCAAGACGCAGACACAGATACGCAGTATTTT. It translates to CASSQDADTDTQYF.

The V and J genes are TRBV10-1 and TRBJ2-7; 10 nucleotides line up with TRBD2. The CDR3 is 15 amino acids. Trimming took 7 bases from V and 1 from J; bases not matched to a gene: 7. In germline, CDR1 is WNHNN, CDR2 SYGVQD (reference sequence). As DNA, the CDR3 is TGCGCCAGCATCATAGGACTAGCGGTATCCTACGAGCAGTACTTC. Protein: CASIIGLAVSYEQYF.

The chain carries TRBV9 and TRBJ1-2; no clear D gene. Trimming left V 5 bases short and J 5 bases short, with 13 bases between. Germline CDR1 is SGDLS and CDR2 is YYNGEE. CDR3 size: 13 residues. The CDR3 DNA is TGTGCCAGCAGTCCACGTAGTCGATATGGCTACACCTTC. The encoded protein is CASSPRSRYGYTF.

CDR3 protein: CASSPPGRESNTGELFF. CDR3 sequence (DNA): TGCGCCAGCAGCCCCCCAGGGCGGGAGTCGAACACCGGGGAGCTGTTTTTT. This rearrangement joins TRBV4-3 to TRBJ2-2, with 7 bases matching TRBD2. This CDR3 contains 17 residues. J gave up 0 bases and V 4 bases, and 8 bases lay outside the gene matches. Germline V gene data show CDR1 as LGHNA and CDR2 as YSLEER.

The chain is built from TRBV7-9 and TRBJ2-5; 7 nucleotides align to TRBD1. The CDR3 covers 15 residues. V dropped 0 bases and J dropped 5; count of bases not matched to a gene: 6. CDR1 is SEHNR and CDR2 is FQNEAQ in the germline V gene (reference sequence). CDR3 protein: CASSLALTGFETQYF. CDR3 DNA sequence: TGTGCCAGCAGCTTAGCCTTGACAGGGTTCGAGACCCAGTACTTC.

The V and J genes are TRBV27 and TRBJ1-2, with a possible D match to TRBD1 (6 bases). This CDR3 has 15 amino acids. The germline V gene encodes CDR1 MNHEY and CDR2 SMNVEV (reference sequence). Trimming took off 5 bases at V and 0 bases at J, with 13 bases between the two ends. CDR3 residues: CASSPSRGTNYGYTF. The CDR3, as DNA: TGTGCCAGCAGTCCATCCAGGGGAACTAACTATGGCTACACCTTC.